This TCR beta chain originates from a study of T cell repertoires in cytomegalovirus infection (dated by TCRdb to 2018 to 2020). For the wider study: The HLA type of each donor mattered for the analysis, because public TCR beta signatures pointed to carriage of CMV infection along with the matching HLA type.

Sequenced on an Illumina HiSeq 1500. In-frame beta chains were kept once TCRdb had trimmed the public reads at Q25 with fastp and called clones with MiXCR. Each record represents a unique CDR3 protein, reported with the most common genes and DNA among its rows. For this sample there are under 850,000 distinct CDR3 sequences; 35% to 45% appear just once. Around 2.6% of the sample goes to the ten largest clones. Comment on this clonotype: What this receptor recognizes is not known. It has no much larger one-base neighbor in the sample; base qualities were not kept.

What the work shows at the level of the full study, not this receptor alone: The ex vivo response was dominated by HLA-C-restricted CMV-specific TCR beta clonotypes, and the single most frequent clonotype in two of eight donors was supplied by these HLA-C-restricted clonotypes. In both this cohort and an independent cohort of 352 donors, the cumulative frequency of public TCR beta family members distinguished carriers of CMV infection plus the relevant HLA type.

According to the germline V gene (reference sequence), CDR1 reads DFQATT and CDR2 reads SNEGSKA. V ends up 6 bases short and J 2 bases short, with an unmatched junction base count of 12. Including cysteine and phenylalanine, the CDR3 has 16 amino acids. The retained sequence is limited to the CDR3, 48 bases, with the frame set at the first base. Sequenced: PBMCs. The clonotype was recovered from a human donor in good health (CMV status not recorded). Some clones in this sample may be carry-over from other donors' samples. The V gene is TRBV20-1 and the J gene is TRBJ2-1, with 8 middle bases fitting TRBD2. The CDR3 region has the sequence CSASAWTSFTYNEQFF. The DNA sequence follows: TGCAGTGCAAGTGCCTGGACTAGCTTCACCTACAATGAGCAGTTCTTC.